One sample yielded the 30 T cell receptor beta chains listed below, sequenced in a study of shared T cell receptors in the human thymus. Profiled with immunoSEQ multiplex PCR; TCRdb holds only in-frame clones, not every one. The table has some 720,000 clones, roughly 90% seen once. This sample also belongs to another study, concerning human thymus T cells.

Sequencing used thymocytes. Receptor source: a boy in the first two years of life with a congenital heart defect.

This clone has a single count. The J gene is TRBJ2-1, the V gene TRBV29-1; 10 positions agree with TRBD2. The CDR3 loop spans 14 amino acids. The V gene end was trimmed by 8 bases and the J gene end by 3 bases; junction bases not matched to a gene: 7. Germline loops: CDR1 SQVTM, CDR2 ANQGSEA. CDR3 nucleotides: TGCAGCCTTATACTAGCGGGGCTCTACAATGAGCAGTTCTTC. Its protein product is CSLILAGLYNEQFF.

The V and J genes are TRBV5-6 and TRBJ2-1, with 7 bases aligning to TRBD2. The germline CDR1 and CDR2 sequences are SGHDT and YYEEEE. This CDR3 region has 16 residues. The trim removed 0 bases at V and 4 bases at J, leaving 7 bases unmatched. The CDR3 bases are TGTGCCAGCAGCTTGGCGGCGGGAGCCCAATACAATGAGCAGTTCTTC. Translation gives CASSLAAGAQYNEQFF.

This clone was picked up a small number of times. The gene calls are TRBV6-5 and TRBJ1-2; possibly TRBD1 for D (6 bases). The V gene lost 7 bases and the J gene lost 3 bases, with 18 bases spanning the gap. The CDR3 contains 15 residues. Germline CDR1 is MNHEY and CDR2 is SVGAGI. DNA for the CDR3: TGTGCCAGCACCCACAGGGCCCGAAAGGACTATGGCTACACCTTC. As protein: CASTHRARKDYGYTF.

This clone was counted only a few times. This chain uses TRBV11-1 with TRBJ2-7; D is perhaps TRBD2 (6 bases). Trimming shortened V by 1 base and J by 8 bases, and 12 bases separated the two germline ends. This CDR3 has 13 residues. Germline CDR1 is SGHAT and CDR2 is FQDESV (reference sequence). The CDR3 region has the DNA TGTGCCAGCAGCTTAGGCGGGGTCGAAAAGCAGTACTTC. Translating gives CASSLGGVEKQYF.

The chain carries TRBV15 and TRBJ1-5; D might be TRBD1 (6 bases). CDR1 and CDR2 (germline): LNHNV, YYDKDF (reference sequence). The CDR3 totals 15 residues. V was cut by 4 bases and J by 0 bases, with 10 bases left in between. CDR3 protein: CATSKAGDSNQPQHF. The CDR3 DNA follows: TGTGCCACCAGCAAAGCAGGGGATAGCAATCAGCCCCAGCATTTT.

The chain uses TRBV7-6 and TRBJ2-7, with TRBD2 identical over 10 bases. Germline lookup yields CDR1 SGHVS and CDR2 FNYEAQ. The V segment lost 1 base and the J segment 2 bases; nucleotides outside the gene matches: 14. This CDR3 contains 19 residues. This CDR3 is CASSLVTGAGTSEAYEQYF. In nucleotides, the CDR3 is TGTGCCAGCAGCTTAGTAACGGGGGCTGGGACTAGCGAGGCCTACGAGCAGTACTTC.

V and J are TRBV6-6 and TRBJ2-7; D uncertain. Trimming left V 8 bases short and J 2 bases short, with 10 bases between. Germline V gives CDR1 MNHNY, CDR2 SVGAGI (reference sequence). CDR3 length equals 12 residues. This CDR3 is CASVSAPYEQYF. The CDR3 bases are TGTGCCAGCGTCAGCGCTCCCTACGAGCAGTACTTC.

The chain links TRBV4-3 to TRBJ2-3; maybe TRBD2 (7 bases). CDR3 length: 18 amino acids. Germline V gene lookup returns CDR1 LGHNA and CDR2 YSLEER. Trimming stripped 0 bases from V and 4 bases from J, with 20 bases between. The DNA of the CDR3 is TGCGCCAGCAGCCAAGAAAAGGGGGGAGGGGGACTCTCAGATACGCAGTATTTT. Translating it yields CASSQEKGGGGLSDTQYF.

CDR3 nucleotides: TGTGCCAGCAGTTTATTTGGGGGGGGCGGGCCTAGCACAGATACGCAGTATTTT. This codes for CASSLFGGGGPSTDTQYF. This sequence joins TRBV28 and TRBJ2-3; the D gene is possibly TRBD2 (7 bases). Germline CDR1 and CDR2: MDHEN and SYDVKM. Trimming removed 1 base from V and 0 bases from J, with 17 bases in between. The CDR3 is 18 amino acids.

This chain connects TRBV30 to TRBJ2-7; the match to TRBD1 covers 9 bases. Germline assignment: CDR1 GTSNPN and CDR2 SVGIG (reference sequence). The CDR3 spans 15 residues. The V and J ends lost 2 bases and 2 bases, in that order; junction bases with no gene match: 7. CDR3 residues: CAWSPGQGPPYEQYF. In nucleotides, the CDR3 is TGTGCCTGGAGTCCCGGACAGGGGCCTCCCTACGAGCAGTACTTC. Combining the CDR3 with reference TRBV30 and TRBJ2-7 gives the whole variable domain SQTIHQWPATLVQPVGSPLSLECTVEGTSNPNLYWYRQAAGRGLQLLFYSVGIGQISSEVPQNLSASRPQDRQFILSSKKLLLSDSGFYLCAWSPGQGPPYEQYFGPGTRLTVT.

The rearrangement uses TRBV6-5 and TRBJ2-1; perhaps TRBD1 as D (5 bases). Trimming left V 10 bases short and J 8 bases short, with 12 bases between. The CDR3 is made up of 11 amino acids. Germline V gene data show CDR1 as MNHEY and CDR2 as SVGAGI. In DNA form, the CDR3 reads TGTGCCACCGGTCAGGGCGATGAGCAGTTCTTC. Translated: CATGQGDEQFF.

The chain employs TRBV10-1 and TRBJ1-5; TRBD1 agrees at 7 bases. Germline V gene lookup returns CDR1 WNHNN and CDR2 SYGVQD (reference sequence). The CDR3 length is 12 residues. J gave up 9 bases and V 8 bases, and 7 bases lay outside the gene matches. The CDR3 region has the DNA TGCGCCAGCTGGACAGGTTCATGGCCCCAGCATTTT. Protein product: CASWTGSWPQHF.

This sequence joins TRBV19 and TRBJ2-3; no firm D call. The germline V and J ends were trimmed by 10 bases and 4 bases, with 15 bases remaining between them. Germline-derived CDR1 and CDR2 are LNHDA and SQIVND (reference sequence). The CDR3 is 13 amino acids. The CDR3 DNA follows: TGTGCCACCTCCTCAGGTGCTGCAGATACGCAGTATTTT. Translated: CATSSGAADTQYF.

The chain uses TRBV4-3 and TRBJ2-1, with 7 bases identical to TRBD2. The CDR3 runs 19 residues. Germline CDR1 is LGHNA and CDR2 is YSLEER. The ends lost 1 base at V and 5 bases at J; junction bases unmatched: 17. The CDR3 nucleotides read TGCGCCAGCAGCCAAGGGGCCCGACTAGCCCACCTCCCTGACAATGAGCAGTTCTTC. Its translation is CASSQGARLAHLPDNEQFF.

The chain links TRBV25-1 to TRBJ1-2; TRBD1 matches at 9 bases. Germline V gene sequence: CDR1 MGHDK, CDR2 SYGVNS. V lost 6 bases and J lost 5; bases outside the gene matches: 10. This CDR3 is 15 amino acids long. CDR3 bases: TGTGCCAGCAGGCCTTCGGGACAGGGAGGGTATGGCTACACCTTC. Encoded protein: CASRPSGQGGYGYTF.

The chain links TRBV5-4 to TRBJ2-4; tentative D call: TRBD2 (6 bases). Germline V gene lookup returns CDR1 SGHNT and CDR2 YYREEE (reference sequence). The CDR3 is 17 residues long. Trimming shortened V by 0 bases and J by 1 base, and 14 bases separated the two germline ends. The CDR3 DNA sequence: TGTGCCAGCAGCTTGGCCTATGGGGGGATGGCCAAAAACATTCAGTACTTC. It encodes CASSLAYGGMAKNIQYF.

This clone was picked up one time. V and J are TRBV4-3 and TRBJ2-7, with TRBD2 matching 10 bases. Germline V gives CDR1 LGHNA, CDR2 YSLEER. Trimming at V came to 0 bases and at J to 7 bases, leaving 27 bases not matched to a gene. CDR3 length equals 22 residues. The CDR3 spells CASSQDPISGCKSGRGTREQYF. The CDR3 coding sequence is TGCGCCAGCAGCCAAGACCCCATCTCAGGCTGTAAAAGCGGGAGGGGTACTAGGGAGCAGTACTTC.

The chain has TRBV5-5 and TRBJ2-5; 8 nucleotides match TRBD1. The CDR3 runs to 16 residues. V gave up 4 bases and J gave up 4 bases; unmatched junction bases: 12. Germline CDR1 reads SGHKS; CDR2 reads YYEKEE (reference sequence). The chain's CDR3 is CASSGTDRVRGETQYF. The CDR3 DNA is TGTGCCAGCAGCGGAACGGACAGGGTGCGGGGAGAGACCCAGTACTTC.

This chain links TRBV6-4 with TRBJ2-3; 9 positions match TRBD2. The CDR3 covers 17 residues. The junction had 8 bases not matched to a gene; V was cut back by 3 bases and J by 1 base. Germline CDR1 reads MRHNA; CDR2 reads SNTAGT. DNA of the CDR3: TGTGCCAGCAGTGAAGTGGGGCGGACTAGCGGCACAGATACGCAGTATTTT. Amino acid sequence: CASSEVGRTSGTDTQYF.

The sample holds one count of this clone. J is TRBJ2-7 and V is TRBV7-8, with TRBD1 matching 9 bases. There are 15 residues in the CDR3. With V trimmed by 5 bases and J by 1 base, 6 bases remained unmatched. Germline CDR1 and CDR2: SGHVS and FQNEAQ. In nucleotides, the CDR3 is TGTGCCAGCAGCCAGCCGGGACAGGGTTCCTACGAGCAGTACTTC. Translating gives CASSQPGQGSYEQYF.

The chain couples TRBV5-6 to TRBJ1-1; TRBD1 matches 10 bases. CDR3 size: 18 residues. CDR1 is SGHDT and CDR2 is YYEEEE in the germline V gene. V shed 4 bases and J 4 bases; nucleotides not matched to a gene: 16. The CDR3 is CASSPRTGGSLKVTEAFF. The DNA of the CDR3 is TGTGCCAGCAGCCCCCGGACAGGGGGGTCCCTGAAGGTCACTGAAGCTTTCTTT.

The chain joins TRBV27 to TRBJ2-2; perhaps TRBD1 as D (6 bases). The CDR3 has 19 residues. The germline V and J ends were trimmed by 7 bases and 0 bases, with 24 bases remaining between them. Germline V gene data show CDR1 as MNHEY and CDR2 as SMNVEV (reference sequence). CDR3 DNA sequence: TGTGCCAGCACCCGCTTGGGCCAGGACAGCCAAACGAACACCGGGGAGCTGTTTTTT. Its protein is CASTRLGQDSQTNTGELFF.

This chain joins TRBV28 and TRBJ1-4; the match to TRBD1 covers 7 bases. Germline V CDR1 and CDR2: MDHEN, SYDVKM. V dropped 2 bases and J dropped 5; count of bases not matched to a gene: 8. CDR3 length: 16 residues. The CDR3, as DNA: TGTGCCAGCAGTTTACTCCGGGACAGAGTAAATGAAAAACTGTTTTTT. As protein: CASSLLRDRVNEKLFF.

This sequence joins TRBV6-1 and TRBJ1-5; D remains unclear. V lost 6 bases and J 2 bases, leaving 5 bases between the germline ends. CDR3 length: 12 residues. Germline CDR1 is MNHNS and CDR2 is SASEGT. CDR3 coding DNA: TGTGCCAGCAGCAGTGGCAATCAGCCCCAGCATTTT. Translating it yields CASSSGNQPQHF.

The V call is TRBV29-1, the J call TRBJ1-5, with 7 bases matching TRBD1. CDR1 is SQVTM and CDR2 is ANQGSEA in the germline V gene. The CDR3 runs to 14 residues. The V and J ends lost 5 bases and 0 bases, in that order; junction bases with no gene match: 4. In DNA form, the CDR3 reads TGCAGCGTTCGGGGACAGTTTAGCAATCAGCCCCAGCATTTT. Translation: CSVRGQFSNQPQHF. The whole variable domain, remainder taken from reference TRBV29-1 and TRBJ1-5, is SAVISQKPSRDICQRGTSLTIQCQVDSQVTMMFWYRQQPGQSLTLIATANQGSEATYESGFVIDKFPISRPNLTFSTLTVSNMSPEDSSIYLCSVRGQFSNQPQHFGDGTRLSIL.

This sequence joins TRBV25-1 and TRBJ1-1; the D gene is possibly TRBD1 (5 bases). CDR1 is MGHDK and CDR2 is SYGVNS in the germline V gene. The CDR3 length is 14 residues. The ends were cut back, 4 bases at V and 4 bases at J, with 13 bases in the middle. The CDR3 here is CASSGQTGGTEAFF. CDR3 bases: TGTGCCAGCAGTGGACAGACGGGGGGCACTGAAGCTTTCTTT.

The chain's CDR3 is CASSQDSRSTGNNEQFF. The CDR3, as DNA: TGCGCCAGCAGCCAAGATTCCCGATCGACAGGGAACAATGAGCAGTTCTTC. This sequence joins TRBV4-3 and TRBJ2-1, with 7 bases that match TRBD1. Per germline, CDR1 LGHNA and CDR2 YSLEER. V gave up 0 bases and J gave up 5 bases; unmatched junction bases: 10. This CDR3 region has 17 residues.

This clone has a handful of counts. The gene calls are TRBV9 and TRBJ1-4, with 9 positions matching TRBD1. The V segment lost 2 bases and the J segment 5 bases; nucleotides outside the gene matches: 13. Germline V gives CDR1 SGDLS, CDR2 YYNGEE. CDR3 length: 18 amino acids. The CDR3 sequence is CASSVTTHPGQGNEKLFF. In nucleotides, the CDR3 is TGTGCCAGCAGCGTTACCACTCACCCGGGACAGGGAAATGAAAAACTGTTTTTT.

As regards this clone: In the same sample, other DNA sequences code for this CDR3. The chain has TRBV5-1 and TRBJ1-1, with D hard to call. V was shortened by 3 bases and J by 1 base, with 7 bases between the two germline ends. Germline lookup yields CDR1 SGHRS and CDR2 YFSETQ. The CDR3 runs to 13 residues. The CDR3 here is CASSSRRNTEAFF. In nucleotides, the CDR3 is TGCGCCAGCAGCTCCAGGCGGAACACTGAAGCTTTCTTT. The full variable domain, with the rest looked up from reference TRBV5-1 and TRBJ1-1, is KAGVTQTPRYLIKTRGQQVTLSCSPISGHRSVSWYQQTPGQGLQFLFEYFSETQRNKGNFPGRFSGRQFSNSRSEMNVSTLELGDSALYLCASSSRRNTEAFFGQGTRLTVV.

V is TRBV4-3 and J is TRBJ2-2; 7 nucleotides align to TRBD1. The V gene's germline CDR1 is LGHNA and CDR2 YSLEER. The V segment lost 1 base and the J segment 9 bases; nucleotides outside the gene matches: 2. The CDR3 runs to 13 residues. The CDR3 bases are TGCGCCAGCAGCCAAGGGGGACAGAGGGAGCTGTTTTTT. Its translation: CASSQGGQRELFF.